A single sample is the source of the 24 T cell receptor beta chains below, sequenced in a study of brain T cells in children with intractable seizures. As for time point: blood from clinic visit 5 months post-surgery; TSC patient then seizure free. The method was immunoSEQ multiplex PCR; TCRdb's version includes in-frame clones alone and lacks a portion of them. The profile shows 300,000 to 400,000 clones, about 94% of them singletons. The starting material was peripheral blood, obtained roughly 5 months after surgery. These receptors were obtained from a boy younger than two with tuberous sclerosis and intractable seizures.

This chain joins TRBV5-4 and TRBJ1-2, with TRBD1 matching 7 bases. The length of the CDR3 is 15 residues. The trim removed 0 bases at V and 4 bases at J, leaving 6 bases unmatched. Germline values: CDR1 SGHNT, CDR2 YYREEE (reference sequence). CDR3 sequence: CASSLDTGAFYGYTF. The CDR3 DNA reads TGTGCCAGCAGCTTGGACACAGGGGCTTTCTATGGCTACACCTTC.

The chain combines TRBV11-3 with TRBJ1-1; tentatively, D is TRBD1 (5 bases). The germline V gene has CDR1 SGHNT and CDR2 YENEEA. The CDR3 totals 14 residues. V lost 3 bases and J 3 bases, leaving 11 bases between the germline ends. The CDR3 DNA sequence: TGTGCCAGCAGCTTGAGGGGAGGCGACACTGAAGCTTTCTTT. Translating gives CASSLRGGDTEAFF.

The chain uses TRBV15 and TRBJ1-1; possibly TRBD1 for D (5 bases). Trimming removed 5 bases at V and 1 base at J, with 11 bases between. Germline values: CDR1 LNHNV, CDR2 YYDKDF (reference sequence). CDR3 length: 14 amino acids. CDR3 DNA: TGTGCCACCAGCGCTGGGGGGTCGAACACTGAAGCTTTCTTT. Protein product: CATSAGGSNTEAFF.

The chain couples TRBV4-1 to TRBJ1-1; tentatively, D is TRBD1 (5 bases). V dropped 5 bases and J dropped 5 bases, with 12 bases sitting between them. The V gene's germline CDR1 is MGHRA and CDR2 YSYEKL. This CDR3 is built from 13 residues. This CDR3 reads CASSFQGKTEAFF. DNA for the CDR3: TGCGCCAGCAGCTTTCAGGGAAAAACTGAAGCTTTCTTT.

The chain combines TRBV18 with TRBJ2-5; weak D call: TRBD1 (5 bases). The CDR3 is 16 amino acids. Looked up from germline, CDR1 is KGHSH and CDR2 is LQKENI. V gave up 2 bases and J gave up 1 base, with 14 bases separating them. As DNA, the CDR3 is TGTGCCAGCTCACCAGTATTGGGGCGGCCCCAAGAGACCCAGTACTTC. Its protein product is CASSPVLGRPQETQYF. The whole variable domain, filled in from reference TRBV18 and TRBJ2-5, reads NAGVMQNPRHLVRRRGQEARLRCSPMKGHSHVYWYRQLPEEGLKFMVYLQKENIIDESGMPKERFSAEFPKEGPSILRIQQVVRGDSAAYFCASSPVLGRPQETQYFGPGTRLLVL.

The V gene is TRBV7-9, the J gene TRBJ2-3, with TRBD2 matching over 15 bases. The CDR3 is made up of 15 amino acids. CDR1 and CDR2 (germline): SEHNR, FQNEAQ (reference sequence). Losses at the gene ends were 5 bases for V and 5 bases for J; bases not matched to a gene: 2. CDR3 residues: CASSPGLAGGDTQYF. In DNA, the CDR3 is TGTGCCAGCAGCCCGGGACTAGCGGGAGGAGATACGCAGTATTTT.

The count of this clone is one. The chain couples TRBV7-2 to TRBJ2-1; 9 bases map to TRBD2. In germline, CDR1 is SGHTA, CDR2 FQGNSA. The trim removed 8 bases at V and 15 bases at J, leaving 14 bases unmatched. The CDR3 is 13 residues long. CDR3 amino acids: CASHGLARSRVFF. CDR3 in DNA: TGTGCCAGCCACGGACTAGCGCGTTCTCGGGTGTTCTTC. The full variable domain, in which reference TRBV7-2 and TRBJ2-1 provide the parts outside the CDR3, is GAGVSQSPSNKVTEKGKDVELRCDPISGHTALYWYRQSLGQGLEFLIYFQGNSAPDKSGLPSDRFSAERTGGSVSTLTIQRTQQEDSAVYLCASHGLARSRVFFGPGTRLTVL.

This clone has a handful of counts. The gene calls are TRBV6-5 and TRBJ2-7; 7 positions agree with TRBD2. The CDR3 consists of 16 residues. The germline V gene has CDR1 MNHEY and CDR2 SVGAGI. Germline trimming cut 0 bases from V and 7 bases from J; bases unmatched to any gene: 12. The CDR3 bases are TGTGCCAGCAGTTACTCCAGGGAGGCGGGAGCAAGTGAGCAGTACTTC. Translated, it gives CASSYSREAGASEQYF.

As DNA, the CDR3 is TGTGCCAGCAGCCCGGCCGGGACACCTTACGAGCAGTACTTC. It encodes CASSPAGTPYEQYF. This chain uses TRBV7-9 with TRBJ2-7, with D possibly being TRBD1 (6 bases). CDR1 SEHNR and CDR2 FQNEAQ come from the germline V gene (reference sequence). V was shortened by 5 bases and J by 4 bases, with 15 bases between the two germline ends. The length of the CDR3 is 14 residues.

The chain recombines TRBV28 with TRBJ1-1; tentative D call: TRBD1 (5 bases). Trimming shortened V by 3 bases and J by 3 bases, and 23 bases separated the two germline ends. The CDR3 spans 18 residues. Per germline, CDR1 MDHEN and CDR2 SYDVKM. CDR3 protein: CASSFRRQITPRDTEAFF. CDR3 nucleotides: TGTGCCAGCAGTTTCAGGAGGCAAATAACCCCCAGGGACACTGAAGCTTTCTTT.

The genes are TRBV6-1 and TRBJ2-2; 8 nucleotides match TRBD2. The CDR3 is 17 amino acids. Trimming at V came to 2 bases and at J to 0 bases, leaving 5 bases not matched to a gene. The germline CDR1 and CDR2 sequences are MNHNS and SASEGT. The CDR3: CASSEFLGGANTGELFF. The CDR3 DNA is TGTGCCAGCAGTGAATTCCTCGGGGGGGCGAACACCGGGGAGCTGTTTTTT.

The chain links TRBV4-2 to TRBJ1-2; D is ambiguous. CDR3 length: 11 amino acids. V lost 4 bases and J lost 4, with 4 bases in between. CDR1 and CDR2 (germline): LGHNA, YNFKEQ. CDR3 sequence: CASSLGYGYTF. CDR3 nucleotide sequence: TGTGCCAGCAGCCTGGGCTATGGCTACACCTTC.

The chain is built from TRBV27 and TRBJ2-1; 7 bases fit TRBD2. The CDR3 loop spans 17 amino acids. Germline CDR1 reads MNHEY; CDR2 reads SMNVEV (reference sequence). V lost 5 bases and J lost 0; bases outside the gene matches: 10. As DNA, the CDR3 is TGTGCCAGCAGTCTCCCCACGAGCGGGACCTCCTACAATGAGCAGTTCTTC. Its translation: CASSLPTSGTSYNEQFF.

The chain employs TRBV7-9 and TRBJ2-2, with TRBD1 identical over 8 bases. V was pared by 5 bases and J by 6 bases, with 14 bases of the junction left unmatched. Germline-derived CDR1 and CDR2 are SEHNR and FQNEAQ (reference sequence). The CDR3 covers 17 residues. The DNA for the CDR3 is TGTGCCAGCAGCCCTTTAGGGGGACTGACAGGGGCCGGGGAGCTGTTTTTT. Protein: CASSPLGGLTGAGELFF.

This sequence joins TRBV27 and TRBJ1-2; unclear D gene. V was pared by 3 bases and J by 6 bases, with 11 bases between. Germline V gene data show CDR1 as MNHEY and CDR2 as SMNVEV (reference sequence). The CDR3 contains 13 residues. The CDR3 coding sequence is TGTGCCAGCAGTTTTGGGAGGTACAATGGCTACACCTTC. It is translated as CASSFGRYNGYTF.

The chain links TRBV29-1 to TRBJ1-2, with D perhaps TRBD1 (5 bases). The germline V and J ends were trimmed by 7 bases and 4 bases, with 13 bases remaining between them. The germline gives CDR1 SQVTM, CDR2 ANQGSEA. The CDR3 runs to 12 residues. The DNA for the CDR3 is TGCAGCGCCCCATGGGGGGGCTATGGCTACACCTTC. Amino acid sequence: CSAPWGGYGYTF.

This chain uses TRBV12-3 or TRBV12-4 with TRBJ2-1; D is possibly TRBD2 (6 bases). There are 11 residues in the CDR3. With 7 bases removed from V and 7 bases from J, the gap between germline ends came to 8 bases. CDR3 bases: TGTGCCAGCACCAGCGGGAATGAGCAGTTCTTC. Translated, it gives CASTSGNEQFF.

V and J are TRBV3-1 (or the pseudogene TRBV3-2) and TRBJ2-3; 7 nucleotides agree with TRBD2. After removal of 1 base from V and 2 bases from J, the junction contained 3 bases not matched to a gene. The CDR3 has 15 amino acids. Germline lookup yields CDR1 LGHDT and CDR2 YNNKEL (reference sequence). CDR3 in DNA: TGTGCCAGCAGCCAAGGGCGGGAGCCCACAGATACGCAGTATTTT. Residues: CASSQGREPTDTQYF.

V usage is TRBV12-3 or TRBV12-4 and J usage is TRBJ1-2; D unresolved. The CDR3 has 13 amino acids. Trimming cost V 3 bases and J 2 bases, with 7 bases left between them. The DNA of the CDR3 is TGTGCCAGCAGTTTGATCGGAAACTATGGCTACACCTTC. Translating gives CASSLIGNYGYTF.

The chain links TRBV7-3 to TRBJ2-6, with D uncertain. Germline assignment: CDR1 SGHTA and CDR2 FQGTGA. The CDR3 has 18 residues. V lost 0 bases and J lost 0, with 12 bases in between. CDR3 bases: TGTGCCAGCAGCTTAACCCGCAGACGCGTCTCTGGGGCCAACGTCCTGACTTTC. Its translation is CASSLTRRRVSGANVLTF. Full variable domain (remainder filled in from reference TRBV7-3 and TRBJ2-6): GAGVSQTPSNKVTEKGKYVELRCDPISGHTALYWYRQSLGQGPEFLIYFQGTGAADDSGLPNDRFFAVRPEGSVSTLKIQRTERGDSAVYLCASSLTRRRVSGANVLTFGAGSRLTVL.

The rearrangement links TRBV27 to TRBJ2-7; 8 bases align to TRBD1. Germline-derived CDR1 and CDR2 are MNHEY and SMNVEV (reference sequence). Trimming took 3 bases from V and 6 from J; bases not matched to a gene: 7. The CDR3 extends over 14 amino acids. Here the CDR3 DNA reads TGTGCCAGCAGTTTGACAGGGGAAAGGGGCGAGCAGTACTTC. Encoded protein: CASSLTGERGEQYF.

Of note for this clone: At one of its ends the junction is not consistent with the germline gene, which may arise from a read error. This chain links TRBV15 with TRBJ1-1, with 8 bases aligning to TRBD1. Germline V gives CDR1 LNHNV, CDR2 YYDKDF (reference sequence). The CDR3 has 11 residues. CDR3 sequence (DNA): TGTGCCACCAGCAGTGAAATGGACAGGGACTTT. Translating it yields CATSSEMDRDF.

This chain links TRBV7-2 with TRBJ2-7; 8 bases align to TRBD1. The V and J ends lost 3 bases and 1 base, in that order; junction bases with no gene match: 5. CDR1 and CDR2 from the germline V gene are SGHTA and FQGNSA. CDR3 length: 15 amino acids. This chain's CDR3 is CASSFYRGSSYEQYF. The DNA of the CDR3 is TGTGCCAGCAGCTTCTACAGGGGGAGTTCCTACGAGCAGTACTTC.

The chain uses TRBV27 and TRBJ1-3; D perhaps matches TRBD1 (6 bases). CDR1 is MNHEY and CDR2 is SMNVEV in the germline V gene (reference sequence). V was trimmed by 4 bases and J by 4 bases, leaving 14 bases between them. This CDR3 is 15 amino acids long. The CDR3 region has the DNA TGTGCCAGCAGTTCCCGGACAGAGCCCGGAAACACCATATATTTT. It codes for CASSSRTEPGNTIYF.